These 15 T cell receptor beta chains share one sample of origin, sequenced in a study of CD8+CD57+ T cells in acquired aplastic anemia. According to the study, genomic DNA was the template for TCR beta VDJ and CDR3 profiling. TCRdb re-analysed the reads in MiXCR, keeping a single row per CDR3 protein. The repertoire holds about 210,000 distinct CDR3 sequences, roughly 57% seen once, with approximately 32% in the top ten. Source material: sorted CD4+, CD8+, or CD8+CD57+ T cells (not recorded which) from PBMCs. The receptors here all came from a human donor in good health.

This chain uses TRBV5-1 with TRBJ2-5; 13 bases align to TRBD2. V gave up 0 bases and J gave up 4 bases; unmatched junction bases: 0. The CDR3 is 15 amino acids. Germline V gene lookup returns CDR1 SGHRS and CDR2 YFSETQ. The CDR3 DNA follows: TGCGCCAGCAGCTTGGGGACTAGCGGGGGAGAGACCCAGTACTTC. Its protein is CASSLGTSGGETQYF.

This rearrangement joins TRBV5-8 to TRBJ2-6; D is ambiguous. The CDR3 is 14 residues long. V lost 4 bases, J lost 4 bases, and 9 bases lay in between. Germline V gene lookup returns CDR1 SGHTS and CDR2 YDEGEE. The CDR3 loop reads CASSRMEGANVLTF. As DNA, the CDR3 is TGTGCCAGCAGCCGCATGGAAGGGGCCAACGTCCTGACTTTC.

The chain has TRBV12-3 or TRBV12-4 and TRBJ2-7, with D maybe TRBD2 (5 bases). The length of the CDR3 is 14 residues. Trimming removed 3 bases at V and 1 base at J, with 10 bases between. The CDR3 reads CASSFEGWSYEQYF. CDR3 nucleotides: TGTGCCAGCAGTTTTGAGGGATGGTCCTACGAGCAGTACTTC.

The chain recombines TRBV7-2 with TRBJ1-1; 10 nucleotides agree with TRBD1. The CDR3 length is 17 residues. Germline loops: CDR1 SGHTA, CDR2 FQGNSA. V shed 5 bases and J 5 bases; nucleotides not matched to a gene: 14. Here the CDR3 reads CASSLRQGAISRTEAFF. The CDR3 DNA reads as TGTGCCAGCAGCCTCAGACAGGGGGCGATTTCACGGACTGAAGCTTTCTTT.

This chain links TRBV9 with TRBJ2-5, with unresolved D. Germline V CDR1 and CDR2: SGDLS, YYNGEE. V was shortened by 0 bases and J by 1 base, with 10 bases between the two germline ends. CDR3 size: 15 residues. CDR3 DNA sequence: TGTGCCAGCAGCGTAGGTTCGGCTACCCAAGAGACCCAGTACTTC. This encodes CASSVGSATQETQYF.

As to this clonotype: A much larger clone sits a single nucleotide away, making a read error possible. The J gene is TRBJ1-1, the V gene TRBV4-3, with TRBD1 matching 7 bases. Per germline, CDR1 LGHNA and CDR2 YSLEER. The CDR3 totals 17 residues. The CDR3 sequence: CASRQDRLTGRGTEAFF. The DNA of the CDR3 is TGCGCCAGCAGACAAGATCGCTTGACAGGGCGAGGCACTGAAGCTTTCTTT.

This clonotype was observed at least ten times. The rearrangement joins TRBV12-3 or TRBV12-4 to TRBJ1-6, with D possibly being TRBD1 (5 bases). The CDR3 is made up of 14 amino acids. Trimming removed 6 bases from V and 9 bases from J, with 15 bases in between. The CDR3 region has the DNA TGTGCCAGCAGGGAGCAGGGCTTTAGTTCACCCCTCCACTTT. Translating gives CASREQGFSSPLHF.

This rearrangement joins TRBV15 to TRBJ2-3, with 7 nucleotides matching TRBD2. With V trimmed by 0 bases and J by 3 bases, 9 bases remained unmatched. The CDR3 runs 17 residues. Germline CDR1 LNHNV, CDR2 YYDKDF (reference sequence). The chain's CDR3 is CATSRDWGGSSTDTQYF. The CDR3 nucleotides are TGTGCCACCAGCAGAGATTGGGGCGGGAGTTCGACAGATACGCAGTATTTT.

The rearrangement uses TRBV5-1 and TRBJ2-5, with 9 positions matching TRBD2. CDR3 length: 15 amino acids. Germline lookup yields CDR1 SGHRS and CDR2 YFSETQ. Trimming removed 5 bases from V and 2 bases from J; junction bases left unmatched: 7. CDR3 residues: CASSPGTSTQETQYF. The CDR3 region has the DNA TGCGCCAGCAGTCCCGGGACTAGCACGCAAGAGACCCAGTACTTC.

The genes are TRBV7-9 and TRBJ1-5; 8 nucleotides align to TRBD1. Germline values: CDR1 SEHNR, CDR2 FQNEAQ (reference sequence). The CDR3 length is 17 residues. Trimming removed 0 bases from V and 3 bases from J; junction bases left unmatched: 7. The CDR3 is CASSLAMGQDYNQPQHF. For the CDR3, the DNA is TGTGCCAGCAGCTTAGCGATGGGACAGGACTACAATCAGCCCCAGCATTTT.

The rearrangement links TRBV10-1 to TRBJ2-7, with TRBD2 matching over 13 bases. V gave up 9 bases and J gave up 2 bases; unmatched junction bases: 16. CDR3 length: 18 amino acids. CDR1 and CDR2 from the germline V gene are WNHNN and SYGVQD (reference sequence). The CDR3 DNA reads as TGCGCCAGTGTGAATTCGGGACTAGCGGGGAACCTTCCCTACGAGCAGTACTTC. This sequence encodes CASVNSGLAGNLPYEQYF.

To note about this clonotype: The germline gene is not matched at one end of the junction; a read error may be the cause. The chain carries TRBV24-1 and TRBJ2-5; D is tentatively TRBD1 or TRBD2 (7 bases each). CDR3 length equals 15 residues. Germline V lookup: CDR1 KGHDR, CDR2 SFDVKD. CDR3 sequence: CAISDPTGEGETQYF. Written as DNA, the CDR3 is TGTGCCATCAGTGATCCAACAGGGGAGGGAGAGACCCAGTACTTC.

The chain uses TRBV10-2 and TRBJ2-1; TRBD2 matches 9 bases. Per germline, CDR1 WSHSY and CDR2 SAAADI. This CDR3 is built from 14 residues. The J segment lost 4 bases and the V segment lost 7 bases, leaving 5 bases of the junction unmatched. CDR3 protein: CASTRLAEYNEQFF. The CDR3 DNA follows: TGCGCCAGCACCCGACTAGCGGAGTACAATGAGCAGTTCTTC.

This clonotype was recorded once. The chain uses TRBV12-5 and TRBJ2-7; D call uncertain. This CDR3 has 15 residues. Germline CDR1 LGHNT, CDR2 FRNRAP. Here the CDR3 reads CASRYSAGPVFEQYF. CDR3 sequence (DNA): TGTGCCAGCAGGTATTCGGCTGGGCCCGTCTTCGAGCAGTACTTC.

V is TRBV19 and J is TRBJ1-6; 7 nucleotides match TRBD1. The CDR3 contains 15 residues. Germline V CDR1 and CDR2: LNHDA, SQIVND (reference sequence). Unmatched junction bases numbered 6, after V lost 6 bases and J lost 4 bases. CDR3 loop: CASRHTGVYNSPLHF. The CDR3, as DNA: TGTGCCAGTAGGCATACAGGGGTGTATAATTCACCCCTCCACTTT.